This TCR beta chain originates from a study of blood T cell repertoires in COVID-19. Sequencing was performed with immunoSEQ multiplex PCR; in TCRdb, only in-frame clones are kept and a portion is missing. The sample carries roughly 220,000 clones, about 85% recorded once. Germline V gene data show CDR1 as KGHSH and CDR2 as LQKENI. This CDR3 has 14 amino acids. Between the trimmed V and J ends, which lost 3 bases and 4 bases, there was a span of 10 bases. The clonotype was recovered from a woman between 55 and 75 years old who had recovered from COVID-19. The rearrangement joins TRBV18 to TRBJ2-1, with a possible D match to TRBD1 (6 bases). The sequenced sample consisted of peripheral blood. CDR3 DNA: TGTGCCAGCTCACCCGGGACACCGTACAATGAGCAGTTCTTC. It codes for CASSPGTPYNEQFF.